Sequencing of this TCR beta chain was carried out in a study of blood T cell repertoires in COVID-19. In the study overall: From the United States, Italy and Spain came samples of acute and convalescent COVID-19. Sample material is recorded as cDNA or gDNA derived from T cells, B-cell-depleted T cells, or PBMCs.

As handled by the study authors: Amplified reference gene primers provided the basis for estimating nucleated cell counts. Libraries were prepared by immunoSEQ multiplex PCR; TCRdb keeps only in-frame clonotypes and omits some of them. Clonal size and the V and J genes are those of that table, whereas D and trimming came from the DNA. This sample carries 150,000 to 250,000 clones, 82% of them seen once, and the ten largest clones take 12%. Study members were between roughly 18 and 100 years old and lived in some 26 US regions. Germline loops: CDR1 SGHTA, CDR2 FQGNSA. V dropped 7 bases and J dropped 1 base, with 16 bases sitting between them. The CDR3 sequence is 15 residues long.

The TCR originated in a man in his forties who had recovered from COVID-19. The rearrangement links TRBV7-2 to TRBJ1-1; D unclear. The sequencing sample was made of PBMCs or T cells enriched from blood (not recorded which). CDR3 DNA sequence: TGTGCCAGCACCACAGAACCCCGGGGGAACACTGAAGCTTTCTTT. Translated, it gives CASTTEPRGNTEAFF.